The rows below give T cell receptor beta chains drawn from one sample of a study of blood T cell repertoires in COVID-19. Data came from immunoSEQ multiplex PCR; TCRdb stores just in-frame clones and leaves some out. The sample has fewer than 350,000 clones; 80% to 90% are singletons. Sequencing was done on a sample of PBMCs or T cells enriched from blood (not recorded which). Receptors were obtained from a woman in her thirties or forties with acute COVID-19. CDR3s include the opening cysteine and the closing phenylalanine or tryptophan. D genes are given only for firm matches. Clone size is not always given. Where it is, it says once, few, many or a class for expanded clones.

clone size | D gene | J gene | V gene | CDR3 protein | CDR3 DNA
NA | NA | TRBJ2-7 | TRBV6-6 | CASSSVDAQGYEQYF | TGTGCCAGCAGTTCTGTCGATGCCCAGGGATACGAGCAGTACTTC
few | NA | TRBJ1-5 | TRBV5-1 | CASSSTGDSNQPQHF | TGCGCCAGCAGCTCGACAGGAGATAGCAATCAGCCCCAGCATTTT
NA | TRBD2 | TRBJ2-3 | TRBV7-8 | CASSFKAGAGSTDTQYF | TGTGCCAGCAGCTTTAAAGCGGGGGCAGGCTCCACAGATACGCAGTATTTT
NA | TRBD1 | TRBJ2-7 | TRBV28 | CAIQGQAFYEQYF | TGTGCCATCCAGGGACAGGCTTTCTACGAGCAGTACTTC
once | TRBD1 | TRBJ1-2 | TRBV7-2 | CASSLKGAGNGYTF | TGTGCCAGCAGCTTAAAGGGGGCTGGTAATGGCTACACCTTC
NA | TRBD2 | TRBJ2-7 | TRBV7-2 | CASRAKELAGNSYEQYF | TGTGCCAGCAGAGCCAAAGAACTAGCGGGTAACTCCTACGAGCAGTACTTC
NA | TRBD2 | TRBJ2-3 | TRBV7-2 | CASSIEGLLAGGITDTQYF | TGTGCCAGCAGCATCGAGGGGCTTCTAGCGGGAGGGATCACAGATACGCAGTATTTT
NA | NA | TRBJ1-1 | TRBV19 | CASSIAGTEAFF | TGTGCCAGTAGTATTGCAGGGACTGAAGCTTTCTTT
NA | TRBD1 | TRBJ1-2 | TRBV7-9 | CASSQRDREGGYTF | TGTGCCAGCAGCCAAAGGGACAGGGAGGGTGGCTACACCTTC
once | NA | TRBJ2-5 | TRBV6-5 | CASRMTAPETQYF | TGTGCCAGCAGAATGACAGCCCCAGAGACCCAGTACTTC
NA | TRBD1 | TRBJ1-3 | TRBV5-4 | CASSLEQGVGNTIYF | TGTGCCAGCAGCTTGGAACAGGGGGTTGGAAACACCATATATTTT